These 10 T cell receptor beta chains came from one sample sequenced in a study of T-cell reconstitution after alpha-beta-depleted transplantation in children. The library targeted TCRbeta and was prepared with unique molecular identifiers. TCRdb re-derived calls from the PCR reads in MiXCR, one entry per CDR3 protein. The table shows around 500,000 distinct CDR3 sequences, with approximately 13% occurring only once. This sample comprised PBMCs from the stem cell graft donor, obtained from the stem cell graft. The receptor set was obtained from a human donor who donated a stem cell graft to a child with combined immunodeficiency.

The chain has TRBV11-2 and TRBJ2-3, with D possibly being TRBD2 (6 bases). Germline-derived CDR1 and CDR2 are SGHAT and FQNNGV. The CDR3 sequence is 16 residues long. Trimming pared 0 bases from V and 2 bases from J, leaving 12 bases between. The CDR3 loop reads CASSLEAGFYTDTQYF. CDR3 sequence (DNA): TGTGCCAGCAGCTTAGAAGCGGGTTTTTACACAGATACGCAGTATTTT. Based on the CDR3 plus reference TRBV11-2 and TRBJ2-3, the full variable domain is EAGVAQSPRYKIIEKRQSVAFWCNPISGHATLYWYQQILGQGPKLLIQFQNNGVVDDSQLPKDRFSAERLKGVDSTLKIQPAKLEDSAVYLCASSLEAGFYTDTQYFGPGTRLTVL.

This clonotype showed up just once. CDR3 region: CASSIRTSGGAGQYF. The CDR3 nucleotides are TGTGCCAGCAGCATAAGGACTAGCGGGGGGGCCGGCCAGTACTTC. The V gene is TRBV7-2, the J gene TRBJ2-5; 15 bases are a match to TRBD2. Germline V gene data show CDR1 as SGHTA and CDR2 as FQGNSA. Trimming removed 5 bases from V and 10 bases from J; junction bases left unmatched: 8. The CDR3 consists of 15 residues. The variable domain in full, completed from reference TRBV7-2 and TRBJ2-5, reads GAGVSQSPSNKVTEKGKDVELRCDPISGHTALYWYRQSLGQGLEFLIYFQGNSAPDKSGLPSDRFSAERTGGSVSTLTIQRTQQEDSAVYLCASSIRTSGGAGQYFGPGTRLLVL.

This clonotype has a handful of counts. The chain couples TRBV4-3 to TRBJ1-2; unclear D gene. The CDR3 length is 15 residues. The germline V gene has CDR1 LGHNA and CDR2 YSLEER. V lost 2 bases, J lost 6 bases, and 16 bases lay in between. The DNA for the CDR3 is TGCGCCAGCAGCCAACCGGATTGGTCCTTCGATGGCTACACCTTC. The encoded protein is CASSQPDWSFDGYTF.

This clonotype was recorded at least ten times. The chain employs TRBV5-1 and TRBJ2-6, with D possibly TRBD1 on 6 matching bases. CDR3 size: 18 residues. CDR1 SGHRS and CDR2 YFSETQ come from the germline V gene. With 0 bases removed from V and 0 bases from J, the gap between germline ends came to 13 bases. The DNA of the CDR3 is TGCGCCAGCAGCTTGGACAGGGCCCGTAACTCTGGGGCCAACGTCCTGACTTTC. Protein: CASSLDRARNSGANVLTF.

The J gene is TRBJ2-7, the V gene TRBV12-3 or TRBV12-4; possible D gene TRBD2, 6 bases. The length of the CDR3 is 15 residues. Trimming took 3 bases from V and 3 from J, leaving 15 bases between them. CDR3 protein: CASSLILGGSYEQYF. The CDR3 DNA follows: TGTGCCAGCAGTTTGATTCTGGGGGGAAGCTACGAGCAGTACTTC.

This clonotype was observed at least ten times. The rearrangement links TRBV12-3 or TRBV12-4 to TRBJ1-5; tentative D call: TRBD1 (5 bases). The CDR3 is 15 residues long. Trimming stripped 6 bases from V and 2 bases from J, with 14 bases between. CDR3 sequence: CASSPALGGNQPQHF. CDR3 in DNA: TGTGCCAGCAGCCCGGCGTTGGGGGGCAATCAGCCCCAGCATTTT.

The gene calls are TRBV12-3 or TRBV12-4 and TRBJ1-6; no reliable D call. V lost 1 base to trimming and J lost 7 bases, with 8 bases between them. The CDR3 loop spans 14 amino acids. This CDR3 reads CASSLGRQNSPLHF. In DNA form, the CDR3 reads TGTGCCAGCAGTTTAGGAAGGCAGAATTCACCCCTCCACTTT.

This clonotype came up a few times. This chain connects TRBV2 to TRBJ2-7, with D perhaps TRBD1 (6 bases). Looked up from germline, CDR1 is SNHLY and CDR2 is FYNNEI. The CDR3 covers 13 residues. The V end lost 4 bases, the J end lost 0 bases, and 7 bases lay between the germline ends. CDR3 sequence: CASSGQDSYEQYF. As DNA, the CDR3 is TGTGCCAGCAGTGGACAGGACTCCTACGAGCAGTACTTC.

V and J are TRBV6-2 or TRBV6-3 and TRBJ2-2; 12 positions match TRBD2. CDR3 length equals 16 residues. The V gene's germline CDR1 is MNHEY and CDR2 SVGEGT. Trimming took 8 bases from V and 4 from J; bases not matched to a gene: 8. The CDR3 loop is CASEPLAGGRTGELFF. The CDR3 bases are TGTGCCAGCGAACCACTAGCGGGAGGTCGCACCGGGGAGCTGTTTTTT.

This clonotype was counted a few times. The CDR3: CASSLLQGVDTEAFF. CDR3 in DNA: TGTGCCAGCAGTCTCTTACAGGGGGTGGACACTGAAGCTTTCTTT. The chain recombines TRBV9 with TRBJ1-1; 8 positions agree with TRBD1. CDR1 and CDR2 (germline): SGDLS, YYNGEE. The CDR3 consists of 15 residues. V lost 5 bases and J lost 3; bases outside the gene matches: 9.